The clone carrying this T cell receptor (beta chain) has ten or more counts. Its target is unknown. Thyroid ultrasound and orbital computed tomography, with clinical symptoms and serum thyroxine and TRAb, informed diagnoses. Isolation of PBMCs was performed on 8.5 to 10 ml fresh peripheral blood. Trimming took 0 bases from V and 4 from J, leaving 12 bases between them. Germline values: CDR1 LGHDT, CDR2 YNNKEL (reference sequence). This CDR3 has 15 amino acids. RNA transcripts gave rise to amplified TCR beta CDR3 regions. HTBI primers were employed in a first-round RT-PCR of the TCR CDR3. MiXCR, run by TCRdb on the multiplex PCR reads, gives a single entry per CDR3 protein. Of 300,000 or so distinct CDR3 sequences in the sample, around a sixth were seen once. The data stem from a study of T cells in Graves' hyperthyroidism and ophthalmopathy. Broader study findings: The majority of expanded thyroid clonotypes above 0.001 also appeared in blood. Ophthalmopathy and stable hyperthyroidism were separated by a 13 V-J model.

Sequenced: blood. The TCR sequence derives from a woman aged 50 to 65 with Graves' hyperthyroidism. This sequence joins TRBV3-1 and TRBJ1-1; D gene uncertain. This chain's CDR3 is CASSQDMIGSTEAFF. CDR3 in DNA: TGTGCCAGCAGCCAAGATATGATTGGGAGCACTGAAGCTTTCTTT. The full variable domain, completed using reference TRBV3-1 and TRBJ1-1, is DTAVSQTPKYLVTQMGNDKSIKCEQNLGHDTMYWYKQDSKKFLKIMFSYNNKELIINETVPNRFSPKSPDKAHLNLHINSLELGDSAVYFCASSQDMIGSTEAFFGQGTRLTVV.